This entry lists 15 T cell receptor beta chains sequenced from one sample in a study of T cells expressing NK-cell markers. No DNA is given; TCRdb re-called the 5' RACE reads and lists each CDR3 protein once. Its clone listing holds 150,000 to 170,000 distinct CDR3 sequences. What was sequenced was blood T cells: a sorted CD56 or NKG2C T cell subset, CD4+ or CD8+ T cells, or bulk PBMC T cells (not recorded which). All receptors come from a woman aged 45-65 years in good health.

The chain combines TRBV5-1 with TRBJ2-1; TCRdb proposes TRBD2, but this gene call is untestable without DNA. The CDR3 runs to 12 residues. Germline assignment: CDR1 SGHRS and CDR2 YFSETQ. The CDR3 here is CASSWLGVEQFF. Together with reference TRBV5-1 and TRBJ2-1, the CDR3 gives the full variable domain: KAGVTQTPRYLIKTRGQQVTLSCSPISGHRSVSWYQQTPGQGLQFLFEYFSETQRNKGNFPGRFSGRQFSNSRSEMNVSTLELGDSALYLCASSWLGVEQFFGPGTRLTVL.

This chain uses TRBV7-2 with TRBJ2-1; the TCRdb call, TRBD2, lacks DNA for checking. The CDR3 runs 18 residues. The germline gives CDR1 SGHTA, CDR2 FQGNSA. The CDR3 sequence: CASTLSGNLAGGGNEQFF.

The V gene is TRBV6-5, the J gene TRBJ2-3; the TCRdb D gene call, TRBD1, has no DNA to confirm it. There are 15 residues in the CDR3. CDR1 is MNHEY, CDR2 SVGAGI, per germline. CDR3 region: CASSLLGGATDTQYF.

The chain couples TRBV7-8 to TRBJ2-1; with no DNA, the TCRdb D assignment of TRBD2 cannot be verified. The CDR3 consists of 14 residues. CDR1 and CDR2 from the germline V gene are SGHVS and FQNEAQ. The CDR3 sequence is CASSPQLAGSEQFF.

V gene TRBV30 combines with J gene TRBJ1-2; absent DNA, TCRdb's TRBD1 call cannot be checked. This CDR3 has 13 residues. Looked up from germline, CDR1 is GTSNPN and CDR2 is SVGIG (reference sequence). The CDR3 loop reads CAWSETGGSGYTF.

This chain uses TRBV7-3 with TRBJ2-3; with no DNA, the TCRdb D assignment of TRBD1 cannot be verified. Per germline, CDR1 SGHTA and CDR2 FQGTGA. CDR3 size: 15 residues. The CDR3 loop reads CASSLMGQLTDTQYF.

The chain links TRBV7-8 to TRBJ2-3; no DNA is available, so the TRBD2 call from TCRdb remains unchecked. This CDR3 has 14 amino acids. CDR1 is SGHVS and CDR2 is FQNEAQ in the germline V gene. Here the CDR3 reads CASSLAGSGDTQYF.

The CDR3 loop is CASRTTGGGRNIQYF. The chain has TRBV7-9 and TRBJ2-4; TCRdb returns TRBD1, unconfirmable since there is no DNA. CDR3 length: 15 residues. Germline V gene lookup returns CDR1 SEHNR and CDR2 FQNEAQ (reference sequence).

This chain joins TRBV12-3 or TRBV12-4 and TRBJ2-1; TCRdb's D gene call, TRBD1, goes unchecked for lack of DNA. This CDR3 contains 13 residues. CDR3 protein: CASSPGGLPGSFF.

The rearrangement uses TRBV13 and TRBJ2-1; TCRdb indicates TRBD1, and absent DNA this call remains unverified. CDR1 is PRHDT and CDR2 is FYEKMQ in the germline V gene (reference sequence). This CDR3 is built from 16 residues. This chain's CDR3 is CASSFASRAPYNEQFF.

The rearrangement links TRBV10-2 to TRBJ2-1; as DNA is missing, the TRBD1 call by TCRdb cannot be tested. Germline CDR1 reads WSHSY; CDR2 reads SAAADI. The CDR3 runs to 15 residues. This chain's CDR3 is CASSKGGSEHNEQFF.

The rearrangement joins TRBV20-1 to TRBJ2-7; as DNA is missing, the TRBD1 call by TCRdb cannot be tested. Looked up from germline, CDR1 is DFQATT and CDR2 is SNEGSKA (reference sequence). CDR3 size: 13 residues. CDR3 protein: CSARVDRGNEQYF.

This sequence joins TRBV2 and TRBJ2-1; TCRdb's D gene call, TRBD1, goes unchecked for lack of DNA. The germline V gene encodes CDR1 SNHLY and CDR2 FYNNEI. The CDR3 runs to 14 residues. The CDR3 protein is CASLRKGDLNEQFF.

J is TRBJ1-5 and V is TRBV12-3 or TRBV12-4. The CDR3 has 15 residues. CDR3 region: CASSLTPVSNQPQHF.

The rearrangement uses TRBV2 and TRBJ2-7; as DNA is missing, the TRBD2 call by TCRdb cannot be tested. The CDR3 runs to 12 residues. The germline CDR1 and CDR2 sequences are SNHLY and FYNNEI. CDR3 amino acids: CASSGLIYEQYF.